This T cell receptor (beta chain) is drawn from a study of T cells in severe cutaneous drug reactions. Turning to the study itself: Only probable or definite SJS/TEN or DRESS cases by RegiSCAR were enrolled. Blister fluid/cells and PBMC came from acute- or recovery-stage patients. Notes on the study in general: A public TCRbeta CDR3 appeared in all seven CBZ-SJS/TEN blister samples, averaging roughly 14%.

Germline CDR1 reads DFQATT; CDR2 reads SNEGSKA (reference sequence). This CDR3 has 15 residues. As regards this clonotype: Its antigen is unidentified.

The patients sequenced had a carbamazepine-induced Stevens-Johnson syndrome or toxic epidermal necrolysis reaction. The iRepertoire multiplex PCR system with TCR subtype-specific primers built both bulk and single-cell libraries. TCRdb re-called the multiplex PCR reads and gives one entry per CDR3 protein, without DNA. The sample totals some 3,800 distinct CDR3 sequences. The sequencing sample was made of PBMCs. V usage is TRBV20-1 and J usage is TRBJ1-6; TCRdb gives TRBD1 as the D gene, but with no DNA this cannot be confirmed. This sequence originates from a human donor with Stevens-Johnson syndrome, a severe cutaneous drug reaction. The CDR3 loop is CSASPFRGGNSPLHF.